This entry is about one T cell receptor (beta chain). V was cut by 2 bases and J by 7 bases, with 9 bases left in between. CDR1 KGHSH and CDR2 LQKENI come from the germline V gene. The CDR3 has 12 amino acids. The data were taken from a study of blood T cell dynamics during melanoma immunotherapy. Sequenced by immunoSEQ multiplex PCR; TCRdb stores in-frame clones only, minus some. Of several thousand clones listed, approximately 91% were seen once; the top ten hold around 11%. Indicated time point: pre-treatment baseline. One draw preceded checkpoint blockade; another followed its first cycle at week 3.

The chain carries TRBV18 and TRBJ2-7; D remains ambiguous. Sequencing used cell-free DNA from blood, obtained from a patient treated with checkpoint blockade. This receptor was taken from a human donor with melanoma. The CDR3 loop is CASSPLSGEQYF. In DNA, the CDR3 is TGTGCCAGCTCACCATTGAGTGGTGAGCAGTACTTC.